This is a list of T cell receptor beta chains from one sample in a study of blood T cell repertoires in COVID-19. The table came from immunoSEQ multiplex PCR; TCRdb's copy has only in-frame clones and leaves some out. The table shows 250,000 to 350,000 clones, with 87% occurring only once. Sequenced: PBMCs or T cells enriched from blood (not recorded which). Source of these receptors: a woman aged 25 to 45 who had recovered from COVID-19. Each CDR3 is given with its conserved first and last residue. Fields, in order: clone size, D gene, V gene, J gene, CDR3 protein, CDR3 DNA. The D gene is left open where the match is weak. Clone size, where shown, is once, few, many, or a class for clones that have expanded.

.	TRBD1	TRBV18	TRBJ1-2	CASSRGTGTGYTF	TGTGCCAGCTCACGAGGGACAGGGACTGGCTACACCTTC
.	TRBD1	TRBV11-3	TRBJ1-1	CASSLRPGGHGTEAFF	TGTGCCAGCAGCTTGAGGCCAGGGGGCCATGGCACTGAAGCTTTCTTT
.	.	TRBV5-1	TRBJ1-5	CASSLFPDNQPQHF	TGCGCCAGCAGCTTGTTCCCAGACAATCAGCCCCAGCATTTT
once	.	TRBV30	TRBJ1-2	CAWSPLGGAYGYTF	TGTGCCTGGAGTCCCCTAGGGGGGGCCTATGGCTACACCTTC
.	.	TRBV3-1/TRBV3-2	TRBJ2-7	CASSPYGGTDEQYF	TGTGCCAGCAGCCCCTACGGGGGTACCGACGAGCAGTACTTC
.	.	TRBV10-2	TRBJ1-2	CASSEVSGLGGYTF	TGCGCCAGCAGCGAGGTATCAGGGTTGGGAGGCTACACCTTC
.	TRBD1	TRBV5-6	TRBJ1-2	CASSLVMGQASYGYTF	TGTGCCAGCAGCTTGGTTATGGGACAGGCCAGCTATGGCTACACCTTC
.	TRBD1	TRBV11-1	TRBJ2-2	CASSKTGQGFTGELFF	TGTGCCAGCAGCAAAACGGGACAGGGATTCACCGGGGAGCTGTTTTTT
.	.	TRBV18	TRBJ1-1	CASSRTTRDTEAFF	TGTGCCAGCTCGCGGACTACACGTGACACTGAAGCTTTCTTT
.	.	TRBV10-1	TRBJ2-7	CAVRAGRAYEQYF	TGCGCCGTCCGGGCAGGGCGCGCCTACGAGCAGTACTTC
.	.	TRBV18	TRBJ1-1	CASQSSSDMTFF	TGTGCCAGCCAAAGCAGCTCGGACATGACTTTCTTT
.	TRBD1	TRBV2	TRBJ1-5	CASSGQGGNQPQHF	TGTGCCAGCTCCGGGCAGGGGGGCAATCAGCCCCAGCATTTT
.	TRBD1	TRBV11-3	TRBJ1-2	CASSLAGGYGYTF	TGTGCCAGCAGCTTAGCAGGGGGCTATGGCTACACCTTC
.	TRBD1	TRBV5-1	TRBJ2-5	CASSWTGGEETQYF	TGCGCCAGCAGCTGGACAGGGGGTGAGGAGACCCAGTACTTC
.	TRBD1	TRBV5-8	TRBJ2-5	CASSPGTGFQETQYF	TGTGCCAGCAGCCCCGGGACAGGCTTCCAAGAGACCCAGTACTTC
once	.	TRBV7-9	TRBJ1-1	CASSYLGGSPTEAFF	TGTGCCAGCAGCTACCTAGGGGGTTCCCCCACTGAAGCTTTCTTT
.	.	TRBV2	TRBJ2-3	CAGGFSTDTQYF	TGTGCCGGAGGGTTCAGCACAGATACGCAGTATTTT
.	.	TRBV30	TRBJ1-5	CAWSVRGRTNQPQHF	TGTGCCTGGAGTGTACGGGGGAGGACTAATCAGCCCCAGCATTTT
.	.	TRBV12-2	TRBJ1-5	CASRRAGTDLTQPQHF	TGTGCAAGTCGGAGAGCAGGGACAGATCTTACTCAGCCCCAGCATTTT
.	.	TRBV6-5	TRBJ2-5	CASSFSAHSGQETQYF	TGTGCCAGCAGTTTTTCAGCCCATAGCGGCCAAGAGACCCAGTACTTC
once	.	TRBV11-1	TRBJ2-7	CASSLVSGYEQYF	TGTGCCAGCAGCTTAGTTAGCGGCTACGAGCAGTACTTC
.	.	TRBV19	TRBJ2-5	CASSRTERETQYF	TGTGCCAGTAGCAGGACTGAGAGGGAGACCCAGTACTTC
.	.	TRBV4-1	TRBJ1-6	CASSQVGRGSSPLHF	TGCGCCAGCAGCCAAGTGGGCCGAGGGAGCTCACCCCTCCACTTT
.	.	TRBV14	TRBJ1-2	CASSQQTNYGYTF	TGTGCCAGCAGCCAACAGACTAACTATGGCTACACCTTC
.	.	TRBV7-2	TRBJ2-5	CASRRQGRVTQYF	TGTGCCAGCAGAAGACAGGGGAGGGTGACCCAGTACTTC
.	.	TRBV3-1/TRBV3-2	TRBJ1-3	CASSQVGRMSSGNTIYF	TGTGCCAGCAGCCAAGTTGGCAGGATGAGCTCTGGAAACACCATATATTTT
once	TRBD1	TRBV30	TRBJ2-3	CAWSTGYGTDTQYF	TGTGCCTGGTCGACAGGGTACGGGACAGATACGCAGTATTTT
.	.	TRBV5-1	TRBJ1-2	CASSFDSYGYTF	TGCGCCAGCAGCTTCGACAGCTATGGCTACACCTTC
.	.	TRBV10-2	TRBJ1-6	CASSDTGAVSPLHF	TGCGCCAGCAGTGACACTGGGGCCGTTTCACCCCTCCACTTT
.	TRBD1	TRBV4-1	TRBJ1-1	CASSQDQAGGTEAFF	TGCGCCAGCAGCCAAGATCAGGCAGGGGGCACTGAAGCTTTCTTT
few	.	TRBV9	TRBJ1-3	CASSVTDSGNTIYF	TGTGCCAGCAGCGTCACAGACTCTGGAAACACCATATATTTT
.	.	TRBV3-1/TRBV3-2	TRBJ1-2	CASSQRTDGYGYTF	TGTGCCAGCAGCCAAAGGACTGACGGCTATGGCTACACCTTC
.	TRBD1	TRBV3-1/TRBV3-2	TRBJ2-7	CASSPQGTGSYEQYF	TGTGCCAGCAGCCCACAAGGGACAGGTTCCTACGAGCAGTACTTC
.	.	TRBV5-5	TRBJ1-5	CASSLLSNQPQHF	TGTGCCAGCAGCTTGTTAAGCAATCAGCCCCAGCATTTT
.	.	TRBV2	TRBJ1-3	CASEGVPGNTIYF	TGTGCCAGCGAGGGGGTGCCTGGAAACACCATATATTTT
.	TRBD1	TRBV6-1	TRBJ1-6	CASSAQRWGTGSNSPLHF	TGTGCCAGCAGTGCCCAAAGGTGGGGGACAGGGAGTAATTCACCCCTCCACTTT
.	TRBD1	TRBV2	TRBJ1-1	CASMEGDRMNTEAFF	TGTGCCAGCATGGAAGGGGACAGGATGAACACTGAAGCTTTCTTT
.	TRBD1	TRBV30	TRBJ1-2	CAWGTGGTKGYTF	TGTGCCTGGGGAACAGGGGGCACGAAAGGCTACACCTTC
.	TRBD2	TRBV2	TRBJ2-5	CASSVFTGTSGGETQYF	TGTGCCAGCAGTGTTTTTACCGGGACTAGCGGGGGAGAGACCCAGTACTTC
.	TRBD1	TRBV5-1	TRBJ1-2	CASSLDRGGGYTF	TGCGCCAGCAGCTTGGACAGGGGCGGTGGCTACACCTTC
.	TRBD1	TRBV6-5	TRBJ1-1	CASSYGTGVAFF	TGTGCCAGCAGTTACGGGACAGGGGTGGCTTTCTTT
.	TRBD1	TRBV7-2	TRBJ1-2	CASSPARDRGYTF	TGTGCCAGCAGCCCCGCCCGGGACAGAGGCTACACCTTC
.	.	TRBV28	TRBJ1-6	CASSEGVLVSPLHF	TGTGCCAGCAGTGAGGGGGTTCTAGTTTCACCCCTCCACTTT
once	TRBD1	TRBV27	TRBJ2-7	CASRAGGASYEQYF	TGTGCCAGCAGGGCAGGGGGCGCTTCCTACGAGCAGTACTTC
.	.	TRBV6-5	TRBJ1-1	CATKRGMNTEAFF	TGTGCCACCAAGCGGGGTATGAACACTGAAGCTTTCTTT
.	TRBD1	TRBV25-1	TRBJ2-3	CASSGAGQGTDTQYF	TGTGCCAGCAGTGGGGCGGGACAGGGGACAGATACGCAGTATTTT
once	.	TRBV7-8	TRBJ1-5	CASSLRESENQPQHF	TGTGCCAGCAGCTTACGGGAGAGCGAGAATCAGCCCCAGCATTTT
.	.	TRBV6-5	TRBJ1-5	CASRNGEGNQPQHF	TGTGCCAGCAGGAACGGAGAGGGCAATCAGCCCCAGCATTTT
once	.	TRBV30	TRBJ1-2	CAWRMAGARDGYTF	TGTGCCTGGAGGATGGCAGGGGCCCGCGATGGCTACACCTTC
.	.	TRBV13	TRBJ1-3	CASSLGGPASGNTIYF	TGTGCCAGCAGCTTAGGGGGGCCGGCCTCTGGAAACACCATATATTTT
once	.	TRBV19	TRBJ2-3	CASSMSGTDTQYF	TGTGCCAGTAGTATGTCGGGGACAGATACGCAGTATTTT
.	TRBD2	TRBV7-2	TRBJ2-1	CASSTSGGAYNEQFF	TGTGCCAGCAGCACCAGCGGGGGGGCTTACAATGAGCAGTTCTTC
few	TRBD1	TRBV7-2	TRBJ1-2	CASSLARTGSLGYTF	TGTGCCAGCAGCTTAGCTCGGACAGGGTCTCTTGGCTACACCTTC